One sample yielded the 28 T cell receptor beta chains listed below, sequenced in a study of tumor and adjacent non-tumor tissue in lung cancer. TCRbeta libraries were built with three rounds of nested PCR, modified from ARM-PCR. MiXCR, run by TCRdb on the multiplex PCR reads, gives a single entry per CDR3 protein. The sample lists roughly 76,000 distinct CDR3 sequences; roughly 75% were seen once. No cell sorting was done before RNA was extracted from the tissue. The sequenced material came from lung tumor tissue. These receptors were taken from a woman between 65 and 79 years old with non-small cell lung cancer.

Of note for this clonotype: Without the conserved terminal phenylalanine or tryptophan, this CDR3 likely stems from a read error. Here the CDR3 reads CASRQVPGLTGDTQYS. CDR3 bases: TGCGCCAGCAGGCAAGTACCCGGACTAACTGGAGATACGCAGTATTCT. The genes are TRBV4-1 and TRBJ2-3; tentatively, D is TRBD2 (6 bases). The CDR3 runs to 16 residues. Germline V CDR1 and CDR2: MGHRA, YSYEKL.

This clonotype showed up many times. One junction end does not reproduce the germline sequence, and a read error may be involved. The gene calls are TRBV6-5 and TRBJ1-1; D unresolved. In germline, CDR1 is MNHEY, CDR2 SVGAGI. The CDR3 is 13 residues long. CDR3 DNA: TGTGCCAGCACTTACCCGGGTAGGACTGAAGCTTTCTTT. Its translation: CASTYPGRTEAFF.

This clonotype was found many times. V is TRBV28 and J is TRBJ2-3; TRBD1 or TRBD2 may be the D gene (5 bases each). There are 14 residues in the CDR3. V shed 5 bases and J shed 1 base, with 10 bases lying between them. From germline, CDR1 is MDHEN and CDR2 SYDVKM. CDR3: CASSPGPRTDTQYF. The CDR3 region has the DNA TGTGCCAGCAGTCCGGGACCACGCACAGATACGCAGTATTTT.

Of note for this clonotype: A much larger clone differs from this one at a single base, so this may be a read error. V and J are TRBV24-1 and TRBJ2-1; 7 bases fit TRBD1. This CDR3 contains 15 residues. Germline V gene data show CDR1 as KGHDR and CDR2 as SFDVKD. The CDR3 spells CATRDSRGLRNEQFF. The CDR3 DNA reads as TGTGCCACCAGAGATTCAAGGGGGCTGAGAAATGAGCAGTTCTTC.

V is TRBV13 and J is TRBJ2-2; TRBD2 aligns across 14 bases. Germline V CDR1 and CDR2: PRHDT, FYEKMQ (reference sequence). The CDR3 runs 18 residues. The V gene end was trimmed by 5 bases and the J gene end by 6 bases; junction bases not matched to a gene: 11. The CDR3, as DNA: TGTGCCAGCAGCGTGGGACTAGCGGGAGTGCGGAATCCCGGGGAGCTGTTTTTT. Translating gives CASSVGLAGVRNPGELFF.

Comments on this clonotype: The conserved closing phenylalanine or tryptophan is absent in this CDR3, likely reflecting a read error. In DNA, the CDR3 is TGCAGCGTTGAGTCAGGGGCCGGTGGTTACACCTCC. As protein: CSVESGAGGYTS. The chain joins TRBV29-1 to TRBJ1-2; possible D gene TRBD1, 6 bases. The CDR3 has 12 residues. The ends were cut back, 3 bases at V and 11 bases at J, with 16 bases in the middle. CDR1 SQVTM and CDR2 ANQGSEA come from the germline V gene.

As regards this clonotype: Relative to the germline gene, one junction end is altered; a read error may explain this. The gene calls are TRBV5-1 and TRBJ1-1; D perhaps matches TRBD1 (5 bases). The CDR3 is 15 amino acids. From germline, CDR1 is SGHRS and CDR2 YFSETQ. CDR3 residues: CASSLGQGANTEAYF. Here the CDR3 DNA reads TGCGCCAGCAGCTTGGGCCAGGGAGCCAACACTGAAGCTTACTTT. Complete variable domain (other parts from reference TRBV5-1 and TRBJ1-1): KAGVTQTPRYLIKTRGQQVTLSCSPISGHRSVSWYQQTPGQGLQFLFEYFSETQRNKGNFPGRFSGRQFSNSRSEMNVSTLELGDSALYLCASSLGQGANTEAYFGQGTRLTVV.

This chain links TRBV6-6 with TRBJ2-2, with D perhaps TRBD2 (6 bases). Per the germline V gene, CDR1 is MNHNY and CDR2 is SVGAGI (reference sequence). The CDR3 is made up of 14 amino acids. DNA of the CDR3: TGTACCGGCAGATTTAGCGGGAACACCGGGGAGCTGTTTTTT. Amino acid sequence: CTGRFSGNTGELFF.

This clonotype was detected ten times or more. The V and J genes are TRBV2 and TRBJ1-5; no definite D call. V gave up 7 bases and J gave up 2 bases, with 9 bases separating them. The germline CDR1 and CDR2 sequences are SNHLY and FYNNEI. CDR3 size: 13 residues. The CDR3 is CASTQDGNQPQHF. In nucleotides, the CDR3 is TGTGCCAGCACCCAGGACGGCAATCAGCCCCAGCATTTT.

Sample share makes this clonotype medium-sized (0.01 to 0.1%). This chain connects TRBV6-1 to TRBJ1-5, with D tentatively TRBD1 (5 bases). This CDR3 is built from 14 residues. Trimming removed 0 bases at V and 7 bases at J, with 10 bases between. Germline-derived CDR1 and CDR2 are MNHNS and SASEGT. DNA of the CDR3: TGTGCCAGCAGTGAAGCAAGGGGAAACCAGCCCCAGCATTTT. Translating gives CASSEARGNQPQHF.

This clonotype was observed many times. V gene TRBV5-1 combines with J gene TRBJ1-5; D call uncertain. Trimming cost V 5 bases and J 0 bases, with 9 bases left between them. CDR3 size: 14 residues. Germline-derived CDR1 and CDR2 are SGHRS and YFSETQ. The CDR3 bases are TGCGCCAGCAGTAGATACGATAGCAATCAGCCCCAGCATTTT. This gives the protein CASSRYDSNQPQHF.

Points on this clonotype: It may be a read error: a sequence one base away is much more abundant. The rearrangement links TRBV20-1 to TRBJ2-1; TRBD2 matches at 11 bases. Germline values: CDR1 DFQATT, CDR2 SNEGSKA (reference sequence). The CDR3 spans 18 residues. Trimming removed 0 bases from V and 7 bases from J; junction bases left unmatched: 14. The CDR3 DNA reads as TGCAGTGCTAGAGATAGAACGCAGACTAGCGGGAAATGGAATGAGCAGTTCTTC. Translating it yields CSARDRTQTSGKWNEQFF.

This clonotype occurred many times. Here the CDR3 DNA reads TGCAGCGGGACTAGCGCAGCCTACGAGCAGTACTTC. It translates to CSGTSAAYEQYF. This sequence joins TRBV29-1 and TRBJ2-7; TRBD2 agrees at 9 bases. The germline CDR1 and CDR2 sequences are SQVTM and ANQGSEA. This CDR3 has 12 residues. V dropped 7 bases and J dropped 2; count of bases not matched to a gene: 3.

This clonotype was recorded a few times. A read error may explain this, as a much larger clone is one base away. Since the CDR3 does not end with the conserved phenylalanine or tryptophan, this likely comes from a read error. The genes are TRBV11-2 and TRBJ1-1; D gene ambiguous. V gave up 3 bases and J gave up 1 base, with 9 bases separating them. The CDR3 covers 14 residues. Germline values: CDR1 SGHAT, CDR2 FQNNGV. This chain's CDR3 is CASSFDPGNTEAFL. The CDR3 DNA is TGTGCCAGCAGCTTCGATCCGGGGAACACTGAAGCTTTCTTA.

Concerning this clonotype: Since no conserved phenylalanine or tryptophan closes the CDR3, a read error is the likely cause. J is TRBJ2-1 and V is TRBV10-1, with 15 bases fitting TRBD2. Germline values: CDR1 WNHNN, CDR2 SYGVQD (reference sequence). With 0 bases clipped from V and 7 bases from J, the junction kept 7 bases outside the gene matches. The CDR3 consists of 18 residues. The CDR3 bases are TGCGCCAGCAGTGAGTCGCTGGGACTAGCGGGAGGTTCGAATGAGCAGTTCTCA. It specifies CASSESLGLAGGSNEQFS.

Concerning this clonotype itself: With a much larger clone just one base away, this may be a read error. Since no conserved phenylalanine or tryptophan closes the CDR3, a read error is the likely cause. V is TRBV5-1 and J is TRBJ2-1; 10 bases fit TRBD2. The CDR3 is 14 residues long. The germline V gene encodes CDR1 SGHRS and CDR2 YFSETQ. V was pared by 8 bases and J by 4 bases, with 6 bases of the junction left unmatched. The CDR3: CASQLAGTYNEQFL. CDR3 in DNA: TGCGCCAGTCAACTAGCGGGGACGTACAATGAGCAGTTCTTA.

In this sample, this clonotype turned up a few times. V is TRBV5-1 and J is TRBJ2-1, with unresolved D. The CDR3 is made up of 14 amino acids. Germline CDR1 SGHRS, CDR2 YFSETQ. Between the trimmed V and J ends, which lost 0 bases and 5 bases, there was a span of 9 bases. Here the CDR3 reads CASSLGGLNNEQFF. The CDR3 DNA follows: TGCGCCAGCAGCTTGGGCGGTTTAAACAATGAGCAGTTCTTC.

This clonotype was observed at least ten times. J is TRBJ2-2 and V is TRBV5-1; 9 bases match TRBD2. The junction had 9 bases not matched to a gene; V was cut back by 4 bases and J by 5 bases. CDR1 and CDR2 (germline): SGHRS, YFSETQ. CDR3 length equals 16 residues. CDR3 protein: CASSPSGSGSTGELFF. For the CDR3, the DNA is TGCGCCAGCAGCCCCAGTGGTAGCGGGAGTACCGGGGAGCTGTTTTTT.

Worth noting for this clonotype: Given a much more abundant clone one base away, this may be a read error. V usage is TRBV5-1 and J usage is TRBJ2-6; a possible D gene is TRBD1 (5 bases). Germline values: CDR1 SGHRS, CDR2 YFSETQ. The CDR3 has 17 residues. The CDR3 region has the DNA TGCGCCAGCGGGCTGAACGCTTTGGTGTCTGGGGCCAACGCCCTGACTTTC. Its translation is CASGLNALVSGANALTF.

The chain employs TRBV6-1 and TRBJ2-7; perhaps TRBD2 as D (5 bases). This CDR3 comprises 14 residues. Germline V lookup: CDR1 MNHNS, CDR2 SASEGT. The CDR3 is CLSIAGRGPYEQYF. The CDR3 coding sequence is TGTCTCAGCATTGCGGGTAGAGGGCCTTACGAGCAGTACTTC.

Note on this clonotype: One end of the junction varies from germline; a read error may be responsible. The chain links TRBV4-1 to TRBJ2-1, with D perhaps given as TRBD1 or TRBD2 (5 bases each). Germline V gives CDR1 MGHRA, CDR2 YSYEKL. The CDR3 sequence is 15 residues long. CDR3 in amino acids: CVSSQGTWGYNKQFF. Here the CDR3 DNA reads TGCGTCAGCAGCCAAGGGACCTGGGGGTACAATAAGCAGTTCTTC.

There are many counts of this clonotype. Just one base apart from a much larger clone, this may be a read error. The final CDR3 position lacks the conserved phenylalanine or tryptophan, pointing to a likely read error. The rearrangement uses TRBV5-4 and TRBJ2-3, with a possible D match to TRBD2 (7 bases). The V end lost 4 bases, the J end lost 6 bases, and 15 bases lay between the germline ends. Germline CDR1 and CDR2: SGHNT and YYREEE (reference sequence). This CDR3 is built from 14 residues. CDR3 DNA sequence: TGTGCCAGCAGCGCCAAGGAGGGGGGGGATACGCAGTATTCT. Protein: CASSAKEGGDTQYS.

This clonotype was seen only a few times. With a much larger clone just one base away, this may be a read error. The gene calls are TRBV4-1 and TRBJ2-7, with unresolved D. The CDR3 runs to 15 residues. V lost 1 base, J lost 3 bases, and 13 bases lay in between. CDR1 is MGHRA, CDR2 YSYEKL, per germline. CDR3 amino acids: CASSQGGQAIYEQYF. DNA of the CDR3: TGCGCCAGCAGCCAAGGTGGCCAAGCAATCTACGAGCAGTACTTC.

CDR3 protein: CSIRKTTGYYEQYF. DNA for the CDR3: TGCAGCATCCGTAAGACCACAGGATACTATGAGCAGTACTTC. The V call is TRBV29-1, the J call TRBJ2-7; perhaps TRBD1 as D (5 bases). Germline-derived CDR1 and CDR2 are SQVTM and ANQGSEA. V lost 8 bases and J lost 7, with 24 bases in between. The CDR3 spans 14 residues.

Note on this clonotype: A much larger clone lies a single base off, so this may be a read error. The V and J genes are TRBV9 and TRBJ2-3; 9 nucleotides align to TRBD1. From germline, CDR1 is SGDLS and CDR2 YYNGEE. This CDR3 has 18 amino acids. In nucleotides, the CDR3 is TGTGCCAGCAGCGTAGAGGGGACAGGGATATCTAGCACAGTTACGCAGTATTTT. It encodes CASSVEGTGISSTVTQYF.

About this clonotype itself: A junction boundary mismatches the germline segment, possibly from a read error. The V and J genes are TRBV29-1 and TRBJ2-2; maybe TRBD2 (6 bases). Germline V gene data show CDR1 as SQVTM and CDR2 as ANQGSEA. CDR3 length: 14 amino acids. The DNA for the CDR3 is TGCGGCGTTGTGTACCGGGGGTTTACCAGGGAGCTGTTTTTT. Translation: CGVVYRGFTRELFF.

Notes on this clonotype: A junction end diverges from the germline sequence, so it may reflect a read error. This chain connects TRBV7-8 to TRBJ1-3; no firm D call. Germline V gene sequence: CDR1 SGHVS, CDR2 FQNEAQ. CDR3 length: 14 residues. The CDR3: CVSSGRVAGNTIYF. CDR3 sequence (DNA): TGTGTCAGCAGCGGTAGGGTGGCTGGAAATACCATATATTTT.

The chain links TRBV12-3 or TRBV12-4 to TRBJ2-3; a weak D match, TRBD1 (5 bases). The CDR3 runs to 14 residues. V lost 10 bases to trimming and J lost 4 bases, with 18 bases between them. The CDR3 sequence: CATTWTWASDTQYF. In DNA form, the CDR3 reads TGTGCCACGACCTGGACATGGGCGTCAGATACGCAGTATTTT.